This T cell receptor (beta chain) was recovered during a study of cytomegalovirus exposure and HLA in healthy donors. Turning to the study itself: A prior study identified 90 million to 120 million unique TCR beta sequences from roughly 180 million T cells.

A multiplex PCR was run with 60 Vbeta primers and 13 Jbeta primers. Profiling relied on immunoSEQ multiplex PCR, and the TCRdb table lists in-frame clones only, not all of them. The top ten hold more than 1.5% of the sample, which has 120,000 to 150,000 clones, approximately 82% seen once. CDR1 and CDR2 from the germline V gene are SGDLS and YYNGEE. V shed 0 bases and J 5 bases; nucleotides not matched to a gene: 11. This CDR3 has 18 amino acids. Notes on the study in general: TCR association rates varied by HLA locus in a later analysis, with DRB1 highest and HLA-C lowest. V- and J-gene trimming of TCR beta was linked (in a later analysis) to a missense DCLRE1C variant. About 87% or about 30% of the time was how often most TCR beta V segments were productive, according to an earlier analysis.

As concerns this clone: Its antigen is as yet unknown.

V and J are TRBV9 and TRBJ2-1, with TRBD2 matching 10 bases. This clonotype originated in a woman aged 40 to 49 in good health and CMV-seronegative. The specimen sequenced was PBMCs. CDR3 DNA sequence: TGTGCCAGCAGCGTAGCACCTAGCGGAGCGGGGGGGAACAATGAGCAGTTCTTC. Amino acids: CASSVAPSGAGGNNEQFF.